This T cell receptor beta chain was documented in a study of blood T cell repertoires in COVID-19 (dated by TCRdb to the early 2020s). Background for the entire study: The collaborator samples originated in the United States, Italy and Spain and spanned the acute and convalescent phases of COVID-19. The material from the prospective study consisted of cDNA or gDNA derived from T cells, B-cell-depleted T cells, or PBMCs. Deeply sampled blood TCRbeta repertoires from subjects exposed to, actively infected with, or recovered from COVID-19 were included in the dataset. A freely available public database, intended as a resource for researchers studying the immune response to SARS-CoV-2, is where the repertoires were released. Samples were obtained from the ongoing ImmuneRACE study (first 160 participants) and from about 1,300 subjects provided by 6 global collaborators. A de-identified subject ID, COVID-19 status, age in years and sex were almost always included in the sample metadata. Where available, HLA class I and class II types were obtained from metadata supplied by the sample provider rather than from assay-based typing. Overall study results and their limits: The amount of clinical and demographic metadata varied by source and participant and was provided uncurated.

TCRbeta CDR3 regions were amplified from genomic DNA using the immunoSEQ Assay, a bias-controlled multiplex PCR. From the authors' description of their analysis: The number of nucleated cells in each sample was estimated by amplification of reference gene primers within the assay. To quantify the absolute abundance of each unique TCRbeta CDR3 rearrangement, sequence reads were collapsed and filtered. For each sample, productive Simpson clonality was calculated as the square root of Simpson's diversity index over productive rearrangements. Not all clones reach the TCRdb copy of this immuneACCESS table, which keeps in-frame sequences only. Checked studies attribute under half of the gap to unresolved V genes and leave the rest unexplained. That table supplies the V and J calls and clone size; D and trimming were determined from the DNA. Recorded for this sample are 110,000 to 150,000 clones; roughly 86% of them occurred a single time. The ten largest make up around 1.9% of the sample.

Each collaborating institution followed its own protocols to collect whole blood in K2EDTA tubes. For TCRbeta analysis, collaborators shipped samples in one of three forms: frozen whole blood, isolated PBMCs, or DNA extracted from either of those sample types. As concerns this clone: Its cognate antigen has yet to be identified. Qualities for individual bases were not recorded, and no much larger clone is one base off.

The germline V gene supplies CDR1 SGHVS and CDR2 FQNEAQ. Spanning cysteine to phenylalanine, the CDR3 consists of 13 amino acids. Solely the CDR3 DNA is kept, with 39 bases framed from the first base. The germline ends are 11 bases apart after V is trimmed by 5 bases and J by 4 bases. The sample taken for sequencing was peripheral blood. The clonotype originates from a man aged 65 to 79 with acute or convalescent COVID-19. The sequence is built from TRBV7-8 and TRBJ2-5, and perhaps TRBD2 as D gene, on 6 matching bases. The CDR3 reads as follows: CASSVRDLETQYF. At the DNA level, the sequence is TGTGCCAGCAGCGTCCGGGACTTAGAGACCCAGTACTTC.